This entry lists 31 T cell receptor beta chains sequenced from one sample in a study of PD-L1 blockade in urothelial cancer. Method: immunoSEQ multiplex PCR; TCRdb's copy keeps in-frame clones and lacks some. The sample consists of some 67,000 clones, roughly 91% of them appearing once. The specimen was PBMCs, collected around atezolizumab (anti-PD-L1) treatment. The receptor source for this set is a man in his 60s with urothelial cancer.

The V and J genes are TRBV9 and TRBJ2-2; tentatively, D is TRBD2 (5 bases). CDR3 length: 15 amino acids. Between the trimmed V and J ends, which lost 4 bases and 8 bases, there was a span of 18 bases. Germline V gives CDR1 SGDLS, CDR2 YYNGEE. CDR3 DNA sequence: TGTGCCAGCAGCCTTGGACTGGGCGCGTTGGGGGAGCTGTTTTTT. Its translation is CASSLGLGALGELFF. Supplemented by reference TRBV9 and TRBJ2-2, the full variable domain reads DSGVTQTPKHLITATGQRVTLRCSPRSGDLSVYWYQQSLDQGLQFLIQYYNGEERAKGNILERFSAQQFPDLHSELNLSSLELGDSALYFCASSLGLGALGELFFGEGSRLTVL.

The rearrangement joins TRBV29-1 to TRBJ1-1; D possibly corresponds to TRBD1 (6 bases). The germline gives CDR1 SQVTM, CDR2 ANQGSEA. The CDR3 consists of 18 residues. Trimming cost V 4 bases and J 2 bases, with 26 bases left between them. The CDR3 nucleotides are TGCAGCGTTGCTCAAACAGGGCGCTGGGGGGGTACCAACACTGAAGCTTTCTTT. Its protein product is CSVAQTGRWGGTNTEAFF.

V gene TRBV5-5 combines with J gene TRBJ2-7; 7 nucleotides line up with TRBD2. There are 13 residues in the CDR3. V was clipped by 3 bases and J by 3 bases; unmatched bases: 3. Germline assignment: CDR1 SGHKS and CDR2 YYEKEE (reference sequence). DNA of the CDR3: TGTGCCAGCAGCTCTAGCGGACTCTACGAGCAGTACTTC. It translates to CASSSSGLYEQYF.

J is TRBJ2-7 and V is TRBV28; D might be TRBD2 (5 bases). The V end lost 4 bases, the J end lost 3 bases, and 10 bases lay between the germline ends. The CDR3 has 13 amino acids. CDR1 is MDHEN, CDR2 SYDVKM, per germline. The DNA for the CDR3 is TGTGCCAGCAGTTACCGGGGTCTCTACGAGCAGTACTTC. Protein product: CASSYRGLYEQYF.

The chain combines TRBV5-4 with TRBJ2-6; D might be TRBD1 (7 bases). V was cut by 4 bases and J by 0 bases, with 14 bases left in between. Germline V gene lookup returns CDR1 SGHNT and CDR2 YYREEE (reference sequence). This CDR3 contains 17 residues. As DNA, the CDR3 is TGTGCCAGCAGCGCCAGGGGGGTAAGCTCTGGGGCCAACGTCCTGACTTTC. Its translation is CASSARGVSSGANVLTF.

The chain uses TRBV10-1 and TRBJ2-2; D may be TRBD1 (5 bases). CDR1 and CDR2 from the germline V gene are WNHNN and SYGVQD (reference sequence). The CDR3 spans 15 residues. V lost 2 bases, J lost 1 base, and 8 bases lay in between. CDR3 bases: TGCGCCAGCAGTGAGGGACACCAGAACACCGGGGAGCTGTTTTTT. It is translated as CASSEGHQNTGELFF.

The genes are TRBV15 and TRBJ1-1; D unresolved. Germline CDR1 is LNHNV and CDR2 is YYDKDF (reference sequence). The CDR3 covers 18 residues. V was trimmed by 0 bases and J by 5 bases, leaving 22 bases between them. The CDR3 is CATSRDYIVGRRKTEAFF. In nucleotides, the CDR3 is TGTGCCACCAGCAGAGATTATATTGTGGGCAGGAGGAAAACTGAAGCTTTCTTT. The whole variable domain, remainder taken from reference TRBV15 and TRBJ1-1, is DAMVIQNPRYQVTQFGKPVTLSCSQTLNHNVMYWYQQKSSQAPKLLFHYYDKDFNNEADTPDNFQSRRPNTSFCFLDIRSPGLGDTAMYLCATSRDYIVGRRKTEAFFGQGTRLTVV.

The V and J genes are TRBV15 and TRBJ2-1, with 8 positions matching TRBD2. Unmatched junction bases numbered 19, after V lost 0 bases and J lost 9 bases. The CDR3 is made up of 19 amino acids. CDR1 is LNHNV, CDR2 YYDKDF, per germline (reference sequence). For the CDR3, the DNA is TGTGCCACCAGCAGAGATTTTGGTGGGACTAGTGGTTTAGGGGGTGAGCAGTTCTTC. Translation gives CATSRDFGGTSGLGGEQFF.

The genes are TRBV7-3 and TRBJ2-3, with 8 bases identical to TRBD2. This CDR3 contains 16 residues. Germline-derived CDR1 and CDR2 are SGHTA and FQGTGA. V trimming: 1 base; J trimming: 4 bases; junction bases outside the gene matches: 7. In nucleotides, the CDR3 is TGTGCCAGCAGCTTAAGAAGCGGGGGCGGGGCAGATACGCAGTATTTT. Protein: CASSLRSGGGADTQYF.

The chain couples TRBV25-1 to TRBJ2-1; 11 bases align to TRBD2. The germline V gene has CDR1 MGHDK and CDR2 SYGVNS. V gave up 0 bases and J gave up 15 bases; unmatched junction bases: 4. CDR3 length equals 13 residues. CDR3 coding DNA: TGTGCCAGCAGTGAATATAGTAGCGGGAGGGGGTTCTTC. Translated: CASSEYSSGRGFF.

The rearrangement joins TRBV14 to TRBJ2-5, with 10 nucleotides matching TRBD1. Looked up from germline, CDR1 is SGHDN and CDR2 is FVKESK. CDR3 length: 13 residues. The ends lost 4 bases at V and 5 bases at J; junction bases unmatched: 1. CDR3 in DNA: TGTGCCAGCAGCCGGGGACAGGGGGAGACCCAGTACTTC. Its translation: CASSRGQGETQYF.

Here the CDR3 DNA reads TGTGCCAGCAGTCTTATCTACGAGCAGTACTTC. Translating it yields CASSLIYEQYF. V usage is TRBV28 and J usage is TRBJ2-7; unclear D gene. Germline CDR1 is MDHEN and CDR2 is SYDVKM. V was cut by 5 bases and J by 3 bases, with 5 bases left in between. The CDR3 sequence is 11 residues long.

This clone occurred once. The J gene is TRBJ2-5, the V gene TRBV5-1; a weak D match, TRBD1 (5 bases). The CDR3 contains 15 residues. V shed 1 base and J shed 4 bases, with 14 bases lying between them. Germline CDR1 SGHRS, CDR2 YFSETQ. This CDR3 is CASSLSFREGETQYF. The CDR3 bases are TGCGCCAGCAGCTTGTCTTTCAGGGAAGGAGAGACCCAGTACTTC. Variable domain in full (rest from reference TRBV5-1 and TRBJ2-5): KAGVTQTPRYLIKTRGQQVTLSCSPISGHRSVSWYQQTPGQGLQFLFEYFSETQRNKGNFPGRFSGRQFSNSRSEMNVSTLELGDSALYLCASSLSFREGETQYFGPGTRLLVL.

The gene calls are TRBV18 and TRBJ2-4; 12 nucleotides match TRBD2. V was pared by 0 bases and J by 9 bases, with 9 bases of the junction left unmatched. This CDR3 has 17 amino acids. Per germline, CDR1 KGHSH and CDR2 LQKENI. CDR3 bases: TGTGCCAGCTCACCACCGACACTAGCGGGGGGAGGCGGCATTCAGTACTTC. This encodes CASSPPTLAGGGGIQYF.

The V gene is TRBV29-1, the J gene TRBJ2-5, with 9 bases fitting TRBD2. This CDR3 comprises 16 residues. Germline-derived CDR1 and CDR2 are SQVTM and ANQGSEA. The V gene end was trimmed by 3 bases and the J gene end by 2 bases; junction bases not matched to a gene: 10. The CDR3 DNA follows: TGCAGCGTTGAGGCGGTAGCGGGAGTAGGGCAAGAGACCCAGTACTTC. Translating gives CSVEAVAGVGQETQYF.

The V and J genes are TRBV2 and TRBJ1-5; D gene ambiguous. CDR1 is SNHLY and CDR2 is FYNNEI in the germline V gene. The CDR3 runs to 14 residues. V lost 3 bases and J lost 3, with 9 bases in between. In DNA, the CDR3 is TGTGCCAGCAGTGACTGGCAACCCAATCAGCCCCAGCATTTT. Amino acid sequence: CASSDWQPNQPQHF.

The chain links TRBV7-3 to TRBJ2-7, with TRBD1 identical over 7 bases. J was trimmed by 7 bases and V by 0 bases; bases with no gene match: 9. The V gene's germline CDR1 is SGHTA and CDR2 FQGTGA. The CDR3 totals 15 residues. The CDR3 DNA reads TGTGCCAGCAGCTTAACGAGTACAGGCAGGGGGGAGCAGTACTTC. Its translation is CASSLTSTGRGEQYF. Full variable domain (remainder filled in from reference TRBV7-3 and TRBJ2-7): GAGVSQTPSNKVTEKGKYVELRCDPISGHTALYWYRQSLGQGPEFLIYFQGTGAADDSGLPNDRFFAVRPEGSVSTLKIQRTERGDSAVYLCASSLTSTGRGEQYFGPGTRLTVT.

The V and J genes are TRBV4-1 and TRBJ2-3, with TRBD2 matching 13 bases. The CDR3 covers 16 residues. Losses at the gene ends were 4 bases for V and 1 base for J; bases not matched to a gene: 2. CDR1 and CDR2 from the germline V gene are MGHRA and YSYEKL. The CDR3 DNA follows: TGCGCCAGCAGCCTCGGACTAGCGGGGGGCACAGATACGCAGTATTTT. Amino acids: CASSLGLAGGTDTQYF.

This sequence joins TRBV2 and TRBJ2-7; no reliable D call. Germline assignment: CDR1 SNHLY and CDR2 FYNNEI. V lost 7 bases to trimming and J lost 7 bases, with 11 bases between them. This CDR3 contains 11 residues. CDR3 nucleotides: TGTGCCAGCACGTCCCTCGCGGAGCAGTACTTC. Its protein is CASTSLAEQYF.

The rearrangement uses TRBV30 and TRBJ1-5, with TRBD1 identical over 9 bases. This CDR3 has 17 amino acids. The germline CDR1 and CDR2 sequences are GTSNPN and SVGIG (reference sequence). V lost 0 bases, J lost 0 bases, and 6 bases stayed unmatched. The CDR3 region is CAWSVSRTGVSNQPQHF. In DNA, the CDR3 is TGTGCCTGGAGTGTATCTAGGACAGGGGTTAGCAATCAGCCCCAGCATTTT.

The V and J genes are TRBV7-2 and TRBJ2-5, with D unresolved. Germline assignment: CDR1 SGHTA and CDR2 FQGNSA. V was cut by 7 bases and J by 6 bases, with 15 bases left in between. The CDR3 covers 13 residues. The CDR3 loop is CASTPAQRQTQYF. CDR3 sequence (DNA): TGTGCCAGCACCCCCGCCCAGCGACAGACCCAGTACTTC.

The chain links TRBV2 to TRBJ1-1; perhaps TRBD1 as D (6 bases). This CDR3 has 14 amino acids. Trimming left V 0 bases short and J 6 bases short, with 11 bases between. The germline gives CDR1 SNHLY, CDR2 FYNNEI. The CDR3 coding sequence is TGTGCCAGCAGTGAAGCGCGGGGGGGCTCTGAAGCTTTCTTT. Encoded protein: CASSEARGGSEAFF.

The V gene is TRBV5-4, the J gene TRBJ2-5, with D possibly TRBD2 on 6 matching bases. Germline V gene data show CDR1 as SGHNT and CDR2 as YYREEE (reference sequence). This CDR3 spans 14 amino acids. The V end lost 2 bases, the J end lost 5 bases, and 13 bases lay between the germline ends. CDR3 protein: CASSFPGRRETQYF. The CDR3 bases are TGTGCCAGCAGCTTCCCCGGGAGAAGGGAGACCCAGTACTTC.

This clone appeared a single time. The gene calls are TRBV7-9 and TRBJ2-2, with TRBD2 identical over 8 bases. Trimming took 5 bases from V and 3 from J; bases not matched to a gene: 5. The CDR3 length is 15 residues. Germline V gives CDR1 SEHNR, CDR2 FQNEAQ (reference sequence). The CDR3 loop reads CASSRRREDTGELFF. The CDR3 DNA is TGTGCCAGCAGCAGACGGCGGGAGGACACCGGGGAGCTGTTTTTT.

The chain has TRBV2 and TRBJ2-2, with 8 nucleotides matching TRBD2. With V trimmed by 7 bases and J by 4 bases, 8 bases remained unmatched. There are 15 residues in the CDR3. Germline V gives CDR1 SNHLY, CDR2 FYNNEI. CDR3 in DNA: TGTGCCAGCAAACAAGCGGGAGTACGCACCGGGGAGCTGTTTTTT. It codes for CASKQAGVRTGELFF.

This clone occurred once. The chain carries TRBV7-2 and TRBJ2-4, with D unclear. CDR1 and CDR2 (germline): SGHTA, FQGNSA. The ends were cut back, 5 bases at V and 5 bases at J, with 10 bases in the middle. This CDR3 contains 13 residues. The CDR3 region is CASSPGSQNIQYF. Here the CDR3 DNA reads TGTGCCAGCAGCCCCGGGTCTCAAAACATTCAGTACTTC.

The CDR3 sequence is CASSPLWGAGELFF. CDR3 in DNA: TGTGCCAGCAGTCCTCTCTGGGGGGCCGGGGAGCTGTTTTTT. V and J are TRBV28 and TRBJ2-2; maybe TRBD2 (6 bases). Trimming removed 5 bases from V and 6 bases from J, with 13 bases in between. Looked up from germline, CDR1 is MDHEN and CDR2 is SYDVKM. This CDR3 has 14 residues.

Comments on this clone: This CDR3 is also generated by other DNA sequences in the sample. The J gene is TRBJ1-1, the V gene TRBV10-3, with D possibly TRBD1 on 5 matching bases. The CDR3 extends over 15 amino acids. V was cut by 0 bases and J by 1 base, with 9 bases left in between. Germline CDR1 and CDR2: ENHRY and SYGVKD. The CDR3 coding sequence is TGTGCCATCAGTGAGTCGGGGCAGGGGAACACTGAAGCTTTCTTT. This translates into CAISESGQGNTEAFF.

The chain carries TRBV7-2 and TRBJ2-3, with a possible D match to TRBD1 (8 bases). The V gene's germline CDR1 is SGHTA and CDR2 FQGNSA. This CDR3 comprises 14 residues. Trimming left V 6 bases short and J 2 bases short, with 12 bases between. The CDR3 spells CASRQGGNTDTQYF. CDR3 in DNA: TGTGCCAGCAGACAGGGGGGGAACACAGATACGCAGTATTTT.

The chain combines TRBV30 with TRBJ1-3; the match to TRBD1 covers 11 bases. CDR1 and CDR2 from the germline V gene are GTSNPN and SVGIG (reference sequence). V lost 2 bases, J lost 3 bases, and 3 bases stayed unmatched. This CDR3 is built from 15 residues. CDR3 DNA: TGTGCCTGGAGTAAGGACAGGGGGCTTGGAAACACCATATATTTT. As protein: CAWSKDRGLGNTIYF. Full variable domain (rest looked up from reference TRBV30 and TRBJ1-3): SQTIHQWPATLVQPVGSPLSLECTVEGTSNPNLYWYRQAAGRGLQLLFYSVGIGQISSEVPQNLSASRPQDRQFILSSKKLLLSDSGFYLCAWSKDRGLGNTIYFGEGSWLTVV.

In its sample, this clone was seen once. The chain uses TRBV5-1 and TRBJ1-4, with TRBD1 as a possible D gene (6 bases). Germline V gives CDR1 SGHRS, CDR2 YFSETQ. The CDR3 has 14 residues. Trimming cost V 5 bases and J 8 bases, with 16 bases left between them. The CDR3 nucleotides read TGCGCCAGCAGGCCCAGGGGCCTCGGGGAAAAACTGTTTTTT. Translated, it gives CASRPRGLGEKLFF.